A selection of T cell receptor beta chains follows, all from one sample in a study of T cells expressing NK-cell markers. After re-calling the 5' RACE reads, TCRdb lists one entry per CDR3 protein, DNA absent. Found here are about 460,000 distinct CDR3 sequences; the top ten clones hold 1.4%. The sequenced material came from blood T cells: a sorted CD56 or NKG2C T cell subset, CD4+ or CD8+ T cells, or bulk PBMC T cells (not recorded which). The receptors derive from a woman between 45 and 60 years old in good health. Both conserved end residues are part of each CDR3.

j_call v_call cdr3_aa
TRBJ1-1 TRBV25-1 CASSPPGGHMNTEAFF
TRBJ2-1 TRBV12-3/TRBV12-4 CASSFRVAGLRYNEQFF
TRBJ1-2 TRBV20-1 CSARDSRVNYGYTF
TRBJ2-1 TRBV4-1 CASKSGRSRGEQFF
TRBJ2-7 TRBV18 CASSESGGTYEQYF
TRBJ2-1 TRBV29-1 CSAMKGSGRGQFF
TRBJ2-2 TRBV5-1 CASSLGDIDTGELFF
TRBJ1-1 TRBV5-6 CASSLVRTDEAFF
TRBJ2-4 TRBV6-5 CASSYSSRGTLGVNIQYF
TRBJ2-3 TRBV11-2 CASSLRYTDTQYF
TRBJ2-3 TRBV6-6 CASTPTGWTSGTDTQYF
TRBJ1-3 TRBV29-1 CSVTGGRGPGGGTIYF
TRBJ1-4 TRBV28 CASSPLGQGAVNEKLFF
TRBJ2-3 TRBV11-2 CASTPRIGGTQYF
TRBJ1-1 TRBV6-5 CASRQGLVGTEAFF
TRBJ2-7 TRBV5-1 CASSTNVGQGSEQYF
TRBJ2-5 TRBV6-5 CAMGLSTTQETQYF
TRBJ1-2 TRBV12-5 CASARDRGIDYTF
TRBJ2-1 TRBV5-1 CASSLEVREQFF
TRBJ2-2 TRBV5-1 CASNGQGATGELFF
TRBJ2-1 TRBV29-1 CSVLLAGGPGEQFF
TRBJ2-3 TRBV9 CASSKEGPDTQYF
TRBJ2-4 TRBV19 CASSTQHSDPLSKNIQYF
TRBJ2-5 TRBV12-3/TRBV12-4 CASSPRPQETQYF
TRBJ2-2 TRBV9 CASSVAAGVNTGELFF
TRBJ2-1 TRBV12-3/TRBV12-4 CASSLDRGRLEQFF
TRBJ2-7 TRBV20-1 CSARNSGRMGEQYF
TRBJ2-2 TRBV12-3/TRBV12-4 CARVGAGELFF
TRBJ1-5 TRBV12-5 CASGSGGDSRQPQHF
TRBJ1-6 TRBV5-1 CASSLGGQGRSPLHF
TRBJ1-2 TRBV27 CASGTGGISGYTF
TRBJ2-2 TRBV29-1 CSVRIQRNTGELFF
TRBJ1-2 TRBV6-6 CASTGQGDSGYTF
TRBJ2-2 TRBV9 CASSVGGPRLVVGELFF
TRBJ2-2 TRBV5-1 CASSVLGQQVTGELFF
TRBJ1-1 TRBV20-1 CSASADNTEAFF
TRBJ2-3 TRBV5-1 CASSYLGLAGARDTDTQYF
TRBJ2-1 TRBV5-1 CASSRSGARDNEQFF
TRBJ2-1 TRBV12-5 CASGLVLMQGWFF
TRBJ1-5 TRBV7-9 CASSDDGNSNQPQHF
TRBJ2-7 TRBV4-1 CASRPTEISYEQYF
TRBJ2-1 TRBV4-2 CASSPRDRGGNEQFF
TRBJ2-2 TRBV28 CASSETNTGELFF